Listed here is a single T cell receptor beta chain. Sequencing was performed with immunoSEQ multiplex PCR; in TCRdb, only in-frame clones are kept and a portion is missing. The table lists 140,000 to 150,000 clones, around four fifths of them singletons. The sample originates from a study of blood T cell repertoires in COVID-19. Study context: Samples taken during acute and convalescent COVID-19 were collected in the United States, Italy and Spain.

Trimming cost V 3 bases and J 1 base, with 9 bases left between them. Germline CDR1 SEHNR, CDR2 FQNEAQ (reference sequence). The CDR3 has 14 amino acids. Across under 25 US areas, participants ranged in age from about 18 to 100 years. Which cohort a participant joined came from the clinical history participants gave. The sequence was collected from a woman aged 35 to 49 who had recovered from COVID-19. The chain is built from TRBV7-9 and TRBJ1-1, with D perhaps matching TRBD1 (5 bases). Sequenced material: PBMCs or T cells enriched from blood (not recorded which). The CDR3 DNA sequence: TGTGCCAGCAGCTTGATTACAGGGAACACTGAAGCTTTCTTT. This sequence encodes CASSLITGNTEAFF.